This T cell receptor beta chain appears in the sequencing data of a study of CD8 T cells in ankylosing spondylitis. Whole-study results and caveats: Earlier literature documents some of the motif variants in reactive arthritis synovial fluid and blood. Disease-linked clones were reportedly significantly enriched in matched ankylosing spondylitis synovial fluid. A TCR beta motif of under ten highly homologous variants seemed to mark ankylosing spondylitis blood.

Details on this clonotype: The antigen is unknown.

J was trimmed by 3 bases and V by 1 base; bases with no gene match: 14. The germline V gene encodes CDR1 SGHAT and CDR2 FQDESV (reference sequence). This CDR3 is built from 18 residues. Library preparation for TCR beta used quantitative 5'-RACE with molecular barcodes. Using its own MiXCR run on the 5' RACE reads, TCRdb lists one record per CDR3 protein. The table has more than 600,000 distinct CDR3 sequences, under 20% seen once. The TCR sequence derives from a male donor with ankylosing spondylitis. Sequenced: blood, either unsorted or a sorted T cell fraction (not recorded which). This chain joins TRBV11-1 and TRBJ2-7; TRBD1 agrees at 8 bases. The CDR3 loop reads CASSLVLRTGPQYYEQYF. CDR3 nucleotide sequence: TGTGCCAGCAGCTTAGTTCTTCGGACAGGGCCTCAGTACTACGAGCAGTACTTC. The whole variable domain, remainder taken from reference TRBV11-1 and TRBJ2-7, is EAEVAQSPRYKITEKSQAVAFWCDPISGHATLYWYRQILGQGPELLVQFQDESVVDDSQLPKDRFSAERLKGVDSTLKIQPAELGDSAMYLCASSLVLRTGPQYYEQYFGPGTRLTVT.